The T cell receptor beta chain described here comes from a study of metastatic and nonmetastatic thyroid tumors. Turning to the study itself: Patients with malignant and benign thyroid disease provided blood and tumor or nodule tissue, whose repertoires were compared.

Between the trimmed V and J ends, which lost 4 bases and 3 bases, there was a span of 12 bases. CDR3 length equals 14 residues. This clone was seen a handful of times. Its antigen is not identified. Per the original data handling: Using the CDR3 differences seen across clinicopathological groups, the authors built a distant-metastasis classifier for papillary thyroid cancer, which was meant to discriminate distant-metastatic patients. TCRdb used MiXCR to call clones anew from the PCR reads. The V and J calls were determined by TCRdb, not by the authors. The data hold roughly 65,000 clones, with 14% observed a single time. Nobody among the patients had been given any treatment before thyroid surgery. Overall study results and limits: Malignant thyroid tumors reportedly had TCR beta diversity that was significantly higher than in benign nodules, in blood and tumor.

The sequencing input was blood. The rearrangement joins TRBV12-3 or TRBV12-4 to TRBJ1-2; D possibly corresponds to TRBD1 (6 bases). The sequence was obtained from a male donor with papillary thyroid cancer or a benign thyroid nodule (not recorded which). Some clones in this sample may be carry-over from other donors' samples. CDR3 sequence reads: CASSSLQGDYGYTF. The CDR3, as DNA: TGTGCCAGCAGTTCCCTACAGGGTGACTATGGCTACACCTTC.